The clone carrying this TCR beta chain was seen a handful of times. Its antigen is unidentified. The data stem from a study of beta chain features in type 1 diabetes. Whole-study findings and limits: Researchers report that Type 1 diabetes patients had moderately but significantly shorter TCRB CDR3s across all four CD4+ subsets.

As every portion of the isolated RNA was reverse transcribed, the sequencing read expressed TCRB transcripts. Some clones are missing from TCRdb's copy, which holds only in-frame ones; the method was immunoSEQ multiplex PCR. The repertoire holds about 660,000 clones, with about 14% as singletons. Germline-derived CDR1 and CDR2 are SGHTA and FQGNSA. V was clipped by 0 bases and J by 4 bases, with 15 bases between them. The CDR3 runs 16 residues. The sequenced sample was naive CD4+ T cells from blood. The clonotype comes from a young man with type 1 diabetes. V and J are TRBV7-2 and TRBJ1-2; D ambiguous. CDR3 nucleotide sequence: TGTGCCAGCAGCTTAGCGCTGTCTGGGTTGGGCTATGGCTACACCTTC. Translation: CASSLALSGLGYGYTF.